The 4 T cell receptor beta chains presented below share a single source sample, sequenced in a study of blood T cell repertoires in COVID-19. Sequenced by immunoSEQ multiplex PCR; TCRdb stores in-frame clones only, minus some. The sample carries over 200,000 clones, about 89% recorded once. Specimen: peripheral blood. The origin of the receptors is a man aged 35-49 years who had recovered from COVID-19.

This sequence joins TRBV9 and TRBJ1-4; tentatively, D is TRBD1 (6 bases). CDR1 is SGDLS and CDR2 is YYNGEE in the germline V gene. V was pared by 0 bases and J by 4 bases, with 10 bases between. This CDR3 comprises 15 residues. The CDR3 sequence is CASSVAGALNEKLFF. The CDR3 nucleotides read TGTGCCAGCAGCGTAGCAGGGGCTCTTAATGAAAAACTGTTTTTT.

The chain recombines TRBV18 with TRBJ2-5; 9 nucleotides agree with TRBD1. Losses at the gene ends were 6 bases for V and 2 bases for J; bases not matched to a gene: 4. CDR1 and CDR2 from the germline V gene are KGHSH and LQKENI. The CDR3 is made up of 14 amino acids. CDR3 bases: TGTGCCAGCTCCCCGGACAGGGGACAAGAGACCCAGTACTTC. It codes for CASSPDRGQETQYF.

This chain connects TRBV10-3 to TRBJ1-2; D not resolved. The germline V gene has CDR1 ENHRY and CDR2 SYGVKD. The V end lost 1 base, the J end lost 8 bases, and 11 bases lay between the germline ends. The CDR3 runs 13 residues. CDR3 in amino acids: CAISELGPGGYTF. The CDR3 DNA reads as TGTGCCATCAGTGAGTTGGGCCCTGGGGGCTACACCTTC.

This CDR3 reads CASSMDYSYEQYF. The CDR3, as DNA: TGTGCCAGTAGTATGGACTACTCCTACGAGCAGTACTTC. The chain recombines TRBV19 with TRBJ2-7; possibly TRBD2 for D (6 bases). CDR3 length: 13 residues. Germline V gives CDR1 LNHDA, CDR2 SQIVND (reference sequence). V was shortened by 3 bases and J by 0 bases, with 6 bases between the two germline ends. Together with reference TRBV19 and TRBJ2-7, the CDR3 gives the full variable domain: DGGITQSPKYLFRKEGQNVTLSCEQNLNHDAMYWYRQDPGQGLRLIYYSQIVNDFQKGDIAEGYSVSREKKESFPLTVTSAQKNPTAFYLCASSMDYSYEQYFGPGTRLTVT.